Sequencing of this T cell receptor beta chain was carried out in a study of cytomegalovirus exposure and HLA in healthy donors. The overall study: The same platform was used for the approximately 120 validation repertoires as for the 666 first-cohort repertoires, as reported in a later analysis. Study results and limitations: Most TCRs appeared rarely, but some public TCRs recurred in many donors. In vitro checks showed that a few CMV-associated chains really do target CMV antigens. Listed as cytomegalovirus-associated were around 160 TCR beta chains.

There are 16 residues in the CDR3. Per the germline V gene, CDR1 is SQVTM and CDR2 is ANQGSEA. After removal of 2 bases from V and 0 bases from J, the junction contained 7 bases not matched to a gene. Points on this clone: The antigen is undetermined.

Here immunoSEQ multiplex PCR was the method, and the copy in TCRdb shows in-frame clones only, minus some. The profile shows about 64,000 clones, 85% to 95% of them singletons. The specimen sequenced was PBMCs. The sequence was obtained from a young woman in good health and CMV-seropositive. The J gene is TRBJ2-3, the V gene TRBV29-1; 8 positions match TRBD2. CDR3 nucleotide sequence: TGCAGCGTTGAAAGGGCTAGCGGGCCAAGCACAGATACGCAGTATTTT. Translation: CSVERASGPSTDTQYF.